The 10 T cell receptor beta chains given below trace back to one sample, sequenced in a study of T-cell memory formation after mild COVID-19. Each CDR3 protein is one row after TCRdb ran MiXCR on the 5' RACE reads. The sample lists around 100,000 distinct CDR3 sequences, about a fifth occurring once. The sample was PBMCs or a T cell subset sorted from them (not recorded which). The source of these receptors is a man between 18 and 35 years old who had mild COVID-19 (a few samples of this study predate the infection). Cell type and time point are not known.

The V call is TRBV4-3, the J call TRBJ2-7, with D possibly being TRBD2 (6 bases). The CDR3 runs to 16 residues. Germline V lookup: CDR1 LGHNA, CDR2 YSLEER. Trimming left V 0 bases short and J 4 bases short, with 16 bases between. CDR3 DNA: TGCGCCAGCAGCCAAGATCGGGGAGGTTATACTTACGAGCAGTACTTC. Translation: CASSQDRGGYTYEQYF.

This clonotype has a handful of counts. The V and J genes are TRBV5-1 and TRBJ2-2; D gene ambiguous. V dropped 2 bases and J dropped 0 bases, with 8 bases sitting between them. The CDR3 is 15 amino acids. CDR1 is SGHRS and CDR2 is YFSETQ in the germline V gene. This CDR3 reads CASSFSPANTGELFF. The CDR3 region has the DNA TGCGCCAGCAGCTTCTCCCCAGCGAACACCGGGGAGCTGTTTTTT.

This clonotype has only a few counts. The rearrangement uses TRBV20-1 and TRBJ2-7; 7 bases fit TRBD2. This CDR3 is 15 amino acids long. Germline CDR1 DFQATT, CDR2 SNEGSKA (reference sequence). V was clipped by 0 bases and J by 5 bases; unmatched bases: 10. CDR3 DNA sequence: TGCAGTGCTAGAGATAGGGAGGGTTCTTACCACGAGCAGTACTTC. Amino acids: CSARDREGSYHEQYF.

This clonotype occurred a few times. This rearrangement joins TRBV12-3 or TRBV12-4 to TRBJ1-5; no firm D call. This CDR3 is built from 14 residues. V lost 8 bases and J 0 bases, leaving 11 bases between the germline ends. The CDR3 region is CASGAGDSNQPQHF. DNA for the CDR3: TGTGCCAGCGGTGCGGGTGATAGCAATCAGCCCCAGCATTTT.

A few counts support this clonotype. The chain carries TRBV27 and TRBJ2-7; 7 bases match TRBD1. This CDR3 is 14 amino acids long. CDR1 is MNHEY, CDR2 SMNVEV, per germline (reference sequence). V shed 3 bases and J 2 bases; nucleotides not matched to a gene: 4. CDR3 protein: CASSFRDSAYEQYF. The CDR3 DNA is TGTGCCAGCAGTTTCAGGGACAGCGCCTACGAGCAGTACTTC.

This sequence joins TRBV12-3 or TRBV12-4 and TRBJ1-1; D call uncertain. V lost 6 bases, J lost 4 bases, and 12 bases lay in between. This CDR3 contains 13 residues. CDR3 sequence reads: CASSPGLSTEAFF. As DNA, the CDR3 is TGTGCCAGCAGCCCCGGGCTCAGCACTGAAGCTTTCTTT.

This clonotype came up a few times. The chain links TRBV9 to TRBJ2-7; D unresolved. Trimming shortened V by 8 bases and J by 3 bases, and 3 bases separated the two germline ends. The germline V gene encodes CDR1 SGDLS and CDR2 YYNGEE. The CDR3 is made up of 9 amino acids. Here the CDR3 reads CARYYEQYV. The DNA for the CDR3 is TGTGCCAGGTACTACGAGCAGTACGTC.

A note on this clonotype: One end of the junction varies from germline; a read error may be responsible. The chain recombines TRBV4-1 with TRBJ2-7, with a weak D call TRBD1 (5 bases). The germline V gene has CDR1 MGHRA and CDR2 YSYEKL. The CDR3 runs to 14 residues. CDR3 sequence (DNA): TGCGCCAGCAGCCAAGAGGGGCTCTCCGACGAGCAGTACTTC. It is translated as CASSQEGLSDEQYF.

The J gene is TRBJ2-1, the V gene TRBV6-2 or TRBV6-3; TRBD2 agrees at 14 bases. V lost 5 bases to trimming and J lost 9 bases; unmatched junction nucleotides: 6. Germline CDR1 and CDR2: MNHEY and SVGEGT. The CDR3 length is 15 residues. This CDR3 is CASSPGLAGEGEQFF. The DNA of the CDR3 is TGTGCCAGCAGTCCGGGACTAGCGGGGGAAGGTGAGCAGTTCTTC.

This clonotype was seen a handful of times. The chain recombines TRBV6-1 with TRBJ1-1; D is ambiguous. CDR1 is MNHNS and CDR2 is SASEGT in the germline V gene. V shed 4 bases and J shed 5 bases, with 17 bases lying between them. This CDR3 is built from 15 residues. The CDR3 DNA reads TGTGCCAGCAGTGCCCGGGGTCTAGTAAGGACTGAAGCTTTCTTT. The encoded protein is CASSARGLVRTEAFF.